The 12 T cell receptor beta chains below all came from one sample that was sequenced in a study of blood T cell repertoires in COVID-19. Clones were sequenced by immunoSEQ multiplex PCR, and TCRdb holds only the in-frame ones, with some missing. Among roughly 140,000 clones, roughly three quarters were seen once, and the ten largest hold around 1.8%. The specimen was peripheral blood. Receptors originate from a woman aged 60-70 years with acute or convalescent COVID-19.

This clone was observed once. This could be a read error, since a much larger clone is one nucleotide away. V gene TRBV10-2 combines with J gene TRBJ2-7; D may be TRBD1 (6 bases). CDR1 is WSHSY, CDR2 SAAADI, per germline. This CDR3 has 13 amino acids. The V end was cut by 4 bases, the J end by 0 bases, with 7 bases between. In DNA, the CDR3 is TGCGCCAGCAGTGGGGACACCTCCTACGAGCAGTACTTC. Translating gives CASSGDTSYEQYF.

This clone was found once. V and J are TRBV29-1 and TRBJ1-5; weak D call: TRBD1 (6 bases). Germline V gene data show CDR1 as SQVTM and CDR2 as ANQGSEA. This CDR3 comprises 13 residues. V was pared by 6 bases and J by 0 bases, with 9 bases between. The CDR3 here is CSVGQSSNQPQHF. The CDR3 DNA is TGCAGCGTAGGACAGTCTAGCAATCAGCCCCAGCATTTT.

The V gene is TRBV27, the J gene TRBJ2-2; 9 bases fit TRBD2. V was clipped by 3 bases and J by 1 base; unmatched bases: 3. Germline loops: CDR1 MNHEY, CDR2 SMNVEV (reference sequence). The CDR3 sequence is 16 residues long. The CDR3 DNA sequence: TGTGCCAGCAGTTTCTTACTAGCGGGGAACACCGGGGAGCTGTTTTTT. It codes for CASSFLLAGNTGELFF.

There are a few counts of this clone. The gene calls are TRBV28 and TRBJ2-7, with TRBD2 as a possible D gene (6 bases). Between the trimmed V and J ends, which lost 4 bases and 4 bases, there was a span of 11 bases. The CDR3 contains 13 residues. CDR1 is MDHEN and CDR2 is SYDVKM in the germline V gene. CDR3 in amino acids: CASSSSGAYEQYF. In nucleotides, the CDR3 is TGTGCCAGCAGTTCCTCGGGAGCGTACGAGCAGTACTTC.

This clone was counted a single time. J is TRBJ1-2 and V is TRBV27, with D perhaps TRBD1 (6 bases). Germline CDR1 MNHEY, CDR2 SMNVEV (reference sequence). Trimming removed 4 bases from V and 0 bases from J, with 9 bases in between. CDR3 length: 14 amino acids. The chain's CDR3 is CASSSSGANYGYTF. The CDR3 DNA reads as TGTGCCAGCAGTTCATCAGGGGCTAACTATGGCTACACCTTC.

CDR3 region: CASSLSVAGGPPYEQYF. CDR3 bases: TGTGCCAGCAGCTTATCAGTAGCGGGAGGGCCCCCCTACGAGCAGTACTTC. This chain joins TRBV7-9 and TRBJ2-7; 11 bases line up with TRBD2. Germline-derived CDR1 and CDR2 are SEHNR and FQNEAQ (reference sequence). Trimming at V came to 2 bases and at J to 2 bases, leaving 8 bases not matched to a gene. CDR3 length: 17 residues.

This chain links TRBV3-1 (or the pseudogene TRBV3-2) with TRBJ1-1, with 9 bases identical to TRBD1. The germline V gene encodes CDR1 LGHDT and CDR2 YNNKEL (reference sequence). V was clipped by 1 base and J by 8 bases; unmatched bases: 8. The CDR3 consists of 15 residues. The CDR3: CASSQGGTGRAEAFF. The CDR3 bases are TGTGCCAGCAGCCAAGGGGGGACAGGGAGGGCCGAAGCTTTCTTT.

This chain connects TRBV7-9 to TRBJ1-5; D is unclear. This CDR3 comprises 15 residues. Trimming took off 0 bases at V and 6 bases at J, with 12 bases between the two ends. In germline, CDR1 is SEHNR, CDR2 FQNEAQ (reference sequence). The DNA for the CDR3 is TGTGCCAGCAGCTTAGCGGATGGTAGAGGTCAGCCCCAGCATTTT. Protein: CASSLADGRGQPQHF.

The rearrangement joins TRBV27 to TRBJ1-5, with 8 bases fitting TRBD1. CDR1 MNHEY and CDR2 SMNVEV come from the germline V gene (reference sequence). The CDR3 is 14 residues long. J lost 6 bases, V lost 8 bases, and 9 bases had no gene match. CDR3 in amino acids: CASGPDREGQPQHF. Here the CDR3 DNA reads TGTGCCAGCGGCCCGGACAGGGAGGGTCAGCCCCAGCATTTT.

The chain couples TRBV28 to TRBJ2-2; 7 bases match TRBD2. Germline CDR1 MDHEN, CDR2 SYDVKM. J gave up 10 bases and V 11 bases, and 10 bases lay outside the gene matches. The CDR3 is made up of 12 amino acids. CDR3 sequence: CAGAGFQKELFF. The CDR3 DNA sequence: TGTGCCGGAGCGGGATTTCAAAAGGAGCTGTTTTTT.

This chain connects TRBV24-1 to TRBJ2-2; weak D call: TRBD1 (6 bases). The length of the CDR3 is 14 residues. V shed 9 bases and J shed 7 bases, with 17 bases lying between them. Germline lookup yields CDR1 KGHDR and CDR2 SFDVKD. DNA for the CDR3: TGTGCCACCGGCCGGGACATAGAAAGCGGGGAGCTGTTTTTT. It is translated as CATGRDIESGELFF.

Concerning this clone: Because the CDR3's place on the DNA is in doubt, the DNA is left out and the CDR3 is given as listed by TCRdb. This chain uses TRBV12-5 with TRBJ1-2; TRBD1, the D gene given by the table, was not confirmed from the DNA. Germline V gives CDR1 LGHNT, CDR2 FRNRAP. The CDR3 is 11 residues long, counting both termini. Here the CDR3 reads CASGWGTGATF.